This record covers a single T cell receptor beta chain. This clonotype occurred a few times. Which antigen it targets is not known. Nothing much larger sits one base from this clone, and base qualities are not available. The data derive from a study of vaccination and CD4 T cells after COVID-19 (dated by TCRdb to 2021 to 2024). The study in broad terms: The convalescent cohort included six males and four females, with two Hispanic individuals, seven Caucasians, two Asians and one multiracial person. Post-COVID blood samples were collected from convalescent patients a median of around 100 days after diagnosis, with a range of roughly 30 to 170 days. Post-vaccine blood samples were obtained a median of about 77 days after the second vaccine dose, with a range of about 14 to 250 days. Participants got two doses of the Pfizer-BioNTech BNT162b2 vaccine (n=8) or two doses of the Moderna mRNA-1273 vaccine (n=2). Overlapping spike peptide pools from SARS-CoV-2 and from the common cold coronaviruses HCoV-NL63, HCoV-OC43 and HCoV-229E were used as culture stimuli. Control cultures used a CEFX viral epitope pool as positive control, an HIV-1 Nef peptide pool as negative control, or no peptide. In 10 COVID-19 convalescent patients and a few infection-naive healthy vaccine recipients, the spike-specific CD4+ TCR repertoire before mRNA vaccination was compared with the repertoire after mRNA vaccination. General findings and caveats noted by the study authors: Among the post-vaccine SARS-CoV-2-reactive clones in convalescent patients, a median approximately 86% showed up only after vaccination, which suggests vaccine-specific priming. In convalescent patients, nearly all vaccine-specific clones (304 of 307) were found to be mono-reactive for SARS-CoV-2 spike rather than cross-reactive with common cold coronaviruses. Although the median number of SARS-CoV-2-reactive clonotypes went up from 20 to 25 after infection to 38 after vaccination, the increase was not significant. The study included relatively few convalescent patients and did not analyze early timepoints after natural infection.

The trim is 2 bases for V and 4 bases for J, with a gap of 8 bases between the germline ends. Per the germline V gene, SGHVS is the CDR1 and FNYEAQ is the CDR2. The CDR3 starts with the cysteine, ends with the phenylalanine, and has 14 residues. Left in the record is the CDR3 DNA by itself, 42 bases read in frame from the first base. The treatment or condition label, as the study defines it: approximately 11-day PBMC culture with coronavirus spike peptide pools or control peptides (ViraFEST assay). The study used the ViraFEST assay, which expanded antigen-specific T cells with peptide pools and then identified expanded clonotypes by TCR sequencing. The absence of prior SARS-CoV-2 infection in healthy vaccine recipients was confirmed by negative nucleocapsid antibody tests before and after vaccination. Each well held around 1.9 million PBMCs cultured with roughly 10 ug/ml peptide pools in IMDM containing roughly 5% human AB serum and around 9 IU/ml IL-2. On days 3 and 7, half of the culture medium was replaced with fresh IL-2-containing medium. After around 11 days of culture, CD4+ T cells were isolated by negative selection using the EasySep CD4+ T cell isolation kit. PBMCs were separated from whole blood using Ficoll-Paque Plus gradient centrifugation and then either used fresh or cryopreserved at -140C. Culture conditions were generally each tested in triplicate wells.

Libraries were made using PCR. TCR sequencing of DNA from cultured CD4+ T cells used the Oncomine TCR Beta short-read assay at the Johns Hopkins FTIC core. The QIAamp micro DNA kit was used to extract genomic DNA from the cultured CD4+ T cells. Oncomine TCR Beta libraries made from cultured CD4+ T cells were pooled using unique dual indexes and sequenced on an Illumina iSeq 100. The authors' analysis ran thus. Non-productive sequences were removed, and CDR3s not starting with C, not ending with F or W, or shorter than 7 amino acids were discarded. The MANAFEST web application identified antigen-specific clonotypes by comparing peptide-stimulated wells against reference wells and other culture wells. For a clone to be called positive, the clone needed an FDR below 0.05, an odds ratio above 5, and a productive frequency above 0.1% in at least two of three replicate wells. Cross-reactive clonotypes were defined as significantly expanded in both SARS-CoV-2 spike wells and at least one common cold coronavirus spike condition. Using R version 3.6.1, CDR3 homology was evaluated through Levenshtein distances (stringdist) along with unrooted phylogenetic trees (ape). The raw public reads went through TCRdb reprocessing: fastp at Q25, MiXCR clone calling, in-frame beta chains kept. Entries are consolidated by CDR3 protein sequence, retaining the most common genes and DNA. The authors' filters were not applied to this entry. Across this sample there are about 13,000 distinct CDR3 sequences, with 27% seen only once. 25% to 30% of the sample is in the top ten clones.

The sequence is built from TRBV7-6 and TRBJ2-2, with an unclear D gene assignment. This clonotype originated in a human donor who received a COVID-19 vaccine. This material consisted of CD4+ T cells from blood, cultured in vitro, taken before SARS-CoV-2 vaccination. The DNA sequence reads TGTGCCAGCAGCTTAAGACAAACCACCGGGGAGCTGTTTTTT. It specifies CASSLRQTTGELFF.